This T cell receptor (beta chain) was found in a study of T cell responses to AZD1222 COVID-19 vaccine. Overall study results and limits: Donors skewed white British and female; clonal diversity was possibly underestimated. All repertoire sampling was performed exclusively after the peak T cell response. Within unmutated variant regions lay the reported targets of nearly half of spike-specific TCRs. Regions 160-218 and 743-854 dominated among vaccine-associated CD4 TCRs spanning spike.

Measured with immunoSEQ multiplex PCR; TCRdb has only the in-frame clones, and not every one. The repertoire holds approximately 160,000 clones, with approximately 93% as singletons. Of note for this clone: Its cognate antigen is unknown.

Germline CDR1 and CDR2: GTSNPN and SVGIG (reference sequence). This CDR3 has 12 residues. V lost 6 bases, J lost 2 bases, and 10 bases lay in between. This sample comprised peripheral blood, obtained on day 0 of AZD1222 vaccination. The source is an adult in good health. The V gene is TRBV30, the J gene TRBJ1-2; D may be TRBD1 (6 bases). CDR3 residues: CACPDRNYGYTF. The CDR3 bases are TGTGCCTGCCCGGACAGAAACTATGGCTACACCTTC.